This TCR beta chain was found in a study of blood T cell repertoires in COVID-19. Profiling relied on immunoSEQ multiplex PCR, and the TCRdb table lists in-frame clones only, not all of them. Seen here are some 200,000 clones, approximately 90% observed once, and the top ten hold about 5%. The CDR3 extends over 13 amino acids. The germline V gene encodes CDR1 SGHAT and CDR2 FQNNGV. The germline V and J ends were trimmed by 3 bases and 4 bases, with 9 bases remaining between them. The TCR comes from a woman in her thirties or forties with acute or convalescent COVID-19. The sample comprised peripheral blood. The rearrangement uses TRBV11-2 and TRBJ1-1; D is perhaps TRBD1 (5 bases). CDR3 DNA sequence: TGTGCCAGCAGCTTGGGGGGAGCCACTGAAGCTTTCTTT. This codes for CASSLGGATEAFF.